Following are 22 T cell receptor beta chains from one sample sequenced in a study of blood T cells in healthy people across ages. A sample-barcoded 5' primer and a J-beta primer mix were used in a second PCR of about 7 to 12 cycles. Via MiXCR, TCRdb re-called the 5' RACE reads, giving one row per CDR3 protein. The sample records 780,000 or so distinct CDR3 sequences, approximately 60% being singletons. The sequencing sample was made of blood. All receptors come from a man aged 35-49 years in good health.

V and J are TRBV2 and TRBJ2-4; D is unresolved. V dropped 2 bases and J dropped 3 bases, with 8 bases sitting between them. Germline CDR1 reads SNHLY; CDR2 reads FYNNEI. The CDR3 totals 14 residues. CDR3 DNA: TGTGCCAGCAGTGAAAGGACGAGCAAAAACATTCAGTACTTC. Its protein is CASSERTSKNIQYF.

The rearrangement joins TRBV27 to TRBJ1-5, with D tentatively TRBD1 (5 bases). The CDR3 is 15 amino acids. Trimming stripped 3 bases from V and 7 bases from J, with 16 bases between. Germline loops: CDR1 MNHEY, CDR2 SMNVEV (reference sequence). CDR3 sequence reads: CASSFGTPQSQPQHF. Written as DNA, the CDR3 is TGTGCCAGCAGTTTCGGGACCCCTCAGTCACAGCCCCAGCATTTT.

The chain joins TRBV24-1 to TRBJ2-5; D possibly corresponds to TRBD1 (5 bases). This CDR3 comprises 13 residues. Germline-derived CDR1 and CDR2 are KGHDR and SFDVKD. The ends were cut back, 5 bases at V and 5 bases at J, with 11 bases in the middle. The CDR3 is CATSGLGVETQYF. The DNA for the CDR3 is TGTGCCACCAGTGGTTTAGGGGTGGAGACCCAGTACTTC.

This clonotype came up a few times. V usage is TRBV15 and J usage is TRBJ1-4, with D unresolved. This CDR3 region has 14 residues. The V and J ends lost 3 bases and 0 bases respectively, with 5 bases between them. Germline V CDR1 and CDR2: LNHNV, YYDKDF (reference sequence). CDR3 DNA sequence: TGTGCCACCAGCAGGGATGCAACTAATGAAAAACTGTTTTTT. This sequence encodes CATSRDATNEKLFF.

This clonotype was detected only a few times. This chain joins TRBV10-3 and TRBJ2-3, with 10 positions matching TRBD2. V shed 5 bases and J 4 bases; nucleotides not matched to a gene: 6. The CDR3 extends over 15 amino acids. Germline CDR1 ENHRY, CDR2 SYGVKD. The CDR3 DNA reads TGTGCCATCAGTCCCCTAGCGGGAGCTGCAGATACGCAGTATTTT. Its translation: CAISPLAGAADTQYF.

The chain couples TRBV3-1 to TRBJ2-7; 9 bases fit TRBD2. Germline V gene sequence: CDR1 LGHDT, CDR2 YNNKEL (reference sequence). This CDR3 is 15 amino acids long. V shed 5 bases, J shed 5 bases, and the junction held 10 bases outside the gene matches. The CDR3 loop reads CASSFRTSVIDEQYF. In DNA form, the CDR3 reads TGTGCCAGCAGCTTTCGGACTAGCGTAATTGACGAGCAGTACTTC.

This clonotype was detected only a few times. CDR3 nucleotides: TGCAGCGTTCGGACCCAGGAGGTTAATTCACCCCTCCACTTT. Translated, it gives CSVRTQEVNSPLHF. This chain joins TRBV29-1 and TRBJ1-6; D is ambiguous. V dropped 5 bases and J dropped 6 bases, with 14 bases sitting between them. CDR3 length: 14 amino acids. Germline V gene sequence: CDR1 SQVTM, CDR2 ANQGSEA.

This chain joins TRBV20-1 and TRBJ2-1; 15 positions match TRBD2. J was trimmed by 4 bases and V by 3 bases; bases with no gene match: 16. Germline-derived CDR1 and CDR2 are DFQATT and SNEGSKA (reference sequence). The CDR3 has 20 amino acids. The DNA of the CDR3 is TGCAGTGCTAGCGGAGCGGTTGGTGGACTAGCGGGGGGGAAGTACAATGAGCAGTTCTTC. This encodes CSASGAVGGLAGGKYNEQFF.

This clonotype has a handful of counts. A read error may produce the germline difference seen at one junction end. The chain uses TRBV7-2 and TRBJ2-1; no firm D call. Per the germline V gene, CDR1 is SGHTA and CDR2 is FQGNSA. This CDR3 is built from 16 residues. The CDR3 region has the DNA TGTGCCAGCAGTTTAGTTATCGGGTTCTCCTACAATGAGCAGTTCTTC. This encodes CASSLVIGFSYNEQFF.

The chain recombines TRBV6-4 with TRBJ2-5; D unresolved. CDR3 size: 9 residues. The V end was cut by 6 bases, the J end by 11 bases, with 7 bases between. Germline V gives CDR1 MRHNA, CDR2 SNTAGT. CDR3 sequence (DNA): TGTGCCAGCAGAGATGAGCAGTACTTC. The encoded protein is CASRDEQYF.

This chain connects TRBV5-1 to TRBJ2-1, with TRBD1 as a possible D gene (6 bases). CDR1 and CDR2 from the germline V gene are SGHRS and YFSETQ. The V end was cut by 1 base, the J end by 13 bases, with 21 bases between. The CDR3 runs to 15 residues. CDR3 sequence: CASSLSQGRLETQFF. For the CDR3, the DNA is TGCGCCAGCAGCTTGTCCCAGGGGCGCCTTGAGACCCAGTTCTTC.

The rearrangement uses TRBV5-1 and TRBJ2-1, with 10 bases aligning to TRBD1. The CDR3 has 15 amino acids. Germline CDR1 is SGHRS and CDR2 is YFSETQ. The ends lost 0 bases at V and 5 bases at J; junction bases unmatched: 2. The CDR3 region has the DNA TGCGCCAGCAGCTTGGGACAGGGGGCCCACAATGAGCAGTTCTTC. Amino acids: CASSLGQGAHNEQFF.

The J gene is TRBJ2-1, the V gene TRBV20-1; D is perhaps TRBD1 or TRBD2 (5 bases each). The germline V and J ends were trimmed by 2 bases and 4 bases, with 21 bases remaining between them. The CDR3 loop spans 17 amino acids. Germline V gene data show CDR1 as DFQATT and CDR2 as SNEGSKA (reference sequence). Here the CDR3 DNA reads TGCAGTGCTAGAAGTGGGGCAGACCGCGGGCCGTACAATGAGCAGTTCTTC. Translation: CSARSGADRGPYNEQFF.

The rearrangement uses TRBV15 and TRBJ2-2; D remains unclear. CDR1 is LNHNV, CDR2 YYDKDF, per germline (reference sequence). V was shortened by 1 base and J by 5 bases, with 2 bases between the two germline ends. This CDR3 has 12 amino acids. The CDR3 loop reads CATSRVTGELFF. As DNA, the CDR3 is TGTGCCACCAGCAGAGTGACCGGGGAGCTGTTTTTT.

The rearrangement joins TRBV3-1 to TRBJ2-6; 9 nucleotides line up with TRBD1. The V segment lost 2 bases and the J segment 0 bases; nucleotides outside the gene matches: 8. Germline values: CDR1 LGHDT, CDR2 YNNKEL (reference sequence). CDR3 length: 19 residues. CDR3 in DNA: TGTGCCAGCAGCCAACAACCGGGACAGGGCCTCTCTGGGGCCAACGTCCTGACTTTC. As protein: CASSQQPGQGLSGANVLTF.

In this sample, this clonotype turned up a few times. Written as DNA, the CDR3 is TGTGCCACCAGACAATTGCCTCCCTACGAGCAGTACTTC. The encoded protein is CATRQLPPYEQYF. The rearrangement links TRBV24-1 to TRBJ2-7; D is uncertain. Germline values: CDR1 KGHDR, CDR2 SFDVKD. This CDR3 region has 13 residues. Trimming removed 7 bases at V and 2 bases at J, with 11 bases between.

V is TRBV25-1 and J is TRBJ2-1; TRBD1 matches at 7 bases. The DNA end favors TRBJ2-7, so the J call may be wrong. Germline CDR1 MGHDK, CDR2 SYGVNS. The CDR3 has 16 amino acids. The CDR3 sequence: CASSAKGASVYNEQYF. CDR3 nucleotide sequence: TGTGCCAGCAGTGCTAAGGGGGCCTCCGTGTACAATGAGCAGTACTTC.

This clonotype has just a few counts. This rearrangement joins TRBV12-3 or TRBV12-4 to TRBJ2-7; TRBD1 aligns across 7 bases. V lost 3 bases to trimming and J lost 0 bases; unmatched junction nucleotides: 5. This CDR3 region has 15 residues. The CDR3: CASSFGTASSYEQYF. For the CDR3, the DNA is TGTGCCAGCAGTTTCGGGACAGCGAGCTCCTACGAGCAGTACTTC.

This clonotype has just a few counts. The rearrangement uses TRBV7-2 and TRBJ1-5; 7 bases are a match to TRBD1. CDR1 SGHTA and CDR2 FQGNSA come from the germline V gene. V lost 5 bases to trimming and J lost 7 bases; unmatched junction nucleotides: 8. The CDR3 is 14 amino acids. The CDR3 DNA is TGTGCCAGCAGCCTACTAAACAGGGGCCAGCCCCAGCATTTT. This codes for CASSLLNRGQPQHF.

The J gene is TRBJ2-1, the V gene TRBV4-2, with 8 bases lining up with TRBD1. The V gene's germline CDR1 is LGHNA and CDR2 YNFKEQ. Unmatched junction bases numbered 2, after V lost 4 bases and J lost 6 bases. The CDR3 consists of 13 residues. The CDR3 loop is CASSRTGSNEQFF. In DNA form, the CDR3 reads TGTGCCAGCAGCCGGACAGGGAGCAATGAGCAGTTCTTC.

V gene TRBV7-6 combines with J gene TRBJ2-2; 13 bases line up with TRBD2. The CDR3 has 18 residues. The V segment lost 5 bases and the J segment 1 base; nucleotides outside the gene matches: 7. Germline V gives CDR1 SGHVS, CDR2 FNYEAQ. The CDR3 is CASSQWTSGSWNTGELFF. The CDR3 nucleotides read TGTGCCAGCAGCCAATGGACTAGCGGGAGTTGGAACACCGGGGAGCTGTTTTTT.

The rearrangement links TRBV3-1 to TRBJ2-4, with TRBD2 identical over 7 bases. The V gene's germline CDR1 is LGHDT and CDR2 YNNKEL (reference sequence). The CDR3 extends over 11 amino acids. The V segment lost 8 bases and the J segment 13 bases; nucleotides outside the gene matches: 8. CDR3 nucleotides: TGTGCCAGCGAAATTCGGGGGGAGCAGTACTTC. Translating it yields CASEIRGEQYF. Full variable domain (remainder filled in from reference TRBV3-1 and TRBJ2-4): DTAVSQTPKYLVTQMGNDKSIKCEQNLGHDTMYWYKQDSKKFLKIMFSYNNKELIINETVPNRFSPKSPDKAHLNLHINSLELGDSAVYFCASEIRGEQYFGAGTRLSVL.